This T cell receptor beta chain was retrieved from a study of T cells in Graves' hyperthyroidism and ophthalmopathy. At the level of the study: Peripheral blood draws took place at initial diagnosis, ahead of any treatment.

This clonotype was observed many times. The CDR3 totals 15 residues. V lost 2 bases and J 5 bases, leaving 14 bases between the germline ends. Using RNA transcripts as the source, TCR beta CDR3 regions were amplified. First-round RT-PCR with HTBI primers amplified the TCR CDR3 region. One entry per CDR3 protein, called by TCRdb with MiXCR from the multiplex PCR reads. The sample shows 690,000 or so distinct CDR3 sequences, around 20% of them seen only once. Sequencing used blood. V is TRBV12-3 or TRBV12-4 and J is TRBJ2-3; D perhaps matches TRBD1 (6 bases). This TCR was recovered from a woman aged 50 to 60 with Graves' hyperthyroidism that later progressed to Graves' ophthalmopathy. The CDR3 sequence is CASSLQGYFGDTQYF. Written as DNA, the CDR3 is TGTGCCAGCAGTTTACAGGGGTATTTTGGAGATACGCAGTATTTT.